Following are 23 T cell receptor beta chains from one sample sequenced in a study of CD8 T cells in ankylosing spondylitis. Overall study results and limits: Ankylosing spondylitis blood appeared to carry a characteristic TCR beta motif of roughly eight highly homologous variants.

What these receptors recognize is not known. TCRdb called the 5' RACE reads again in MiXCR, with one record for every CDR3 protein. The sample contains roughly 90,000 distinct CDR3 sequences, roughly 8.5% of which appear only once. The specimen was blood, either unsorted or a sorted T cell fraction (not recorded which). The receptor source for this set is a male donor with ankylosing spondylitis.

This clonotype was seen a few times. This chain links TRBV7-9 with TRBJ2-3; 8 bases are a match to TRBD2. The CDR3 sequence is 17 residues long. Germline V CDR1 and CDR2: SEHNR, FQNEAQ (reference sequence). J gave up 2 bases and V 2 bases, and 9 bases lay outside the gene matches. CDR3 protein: CASSLSPAGGITDTQYF. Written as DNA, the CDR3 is TGTGCCAGCAGCTTATCTCCGGCGGGAGGTATCACAGATACGCAGTATTTT. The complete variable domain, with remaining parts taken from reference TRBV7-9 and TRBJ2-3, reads DTGVSQNPRHKITKRGQNVTFRCDPISEHNRLYWYRQTLGQGPEFLTYFQNEAQLEKSRLLSDRFSAERPKGSFSTLEIQRTEQGDSAMYLCASSLSPAGGITDTQYFGPGTRLTVL.

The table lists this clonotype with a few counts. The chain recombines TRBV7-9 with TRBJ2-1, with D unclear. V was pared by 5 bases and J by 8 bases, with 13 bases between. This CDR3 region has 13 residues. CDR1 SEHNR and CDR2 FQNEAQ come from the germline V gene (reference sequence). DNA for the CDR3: TGTGCCAGCAGCCCCACCACTATGGATGAGCAGTTCTTC. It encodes CASSPTTMDEQFF.

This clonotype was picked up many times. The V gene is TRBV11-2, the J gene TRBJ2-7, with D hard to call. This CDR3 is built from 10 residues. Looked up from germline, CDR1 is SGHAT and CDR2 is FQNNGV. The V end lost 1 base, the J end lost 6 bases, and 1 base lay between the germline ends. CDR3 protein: CASSLGEQYF. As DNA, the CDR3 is TGTGCCAGCAGCTTAGGCGAGCAGTACTTC.

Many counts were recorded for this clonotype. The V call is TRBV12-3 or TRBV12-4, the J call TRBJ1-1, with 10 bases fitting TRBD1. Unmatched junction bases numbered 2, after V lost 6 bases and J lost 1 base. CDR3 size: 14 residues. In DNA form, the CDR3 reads TGTGCCAGCAGCTGGGACAGGGGGAACACTGAAGCTTTCTTT. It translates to CASSWDRGNTEAFF.

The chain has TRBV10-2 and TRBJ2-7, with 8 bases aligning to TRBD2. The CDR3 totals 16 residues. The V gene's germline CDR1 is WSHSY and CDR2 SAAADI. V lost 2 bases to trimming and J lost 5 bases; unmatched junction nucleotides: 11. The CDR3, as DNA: TGCGCCAGCAGTGAGCCCGCAGCGGGAGCCCCCCACGAGCAGTACTTC. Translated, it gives CASSEPAAGAPHEQYF.

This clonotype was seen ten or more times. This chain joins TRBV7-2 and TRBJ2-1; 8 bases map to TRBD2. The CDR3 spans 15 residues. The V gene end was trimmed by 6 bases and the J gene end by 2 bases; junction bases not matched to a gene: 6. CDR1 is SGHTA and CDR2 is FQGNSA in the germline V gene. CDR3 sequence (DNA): TGTGCCAGCAGGTTCCTTAGCGGGACCTACAATGAGCAGTTCTTC. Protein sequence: CASRFLSGTYNEQFF.

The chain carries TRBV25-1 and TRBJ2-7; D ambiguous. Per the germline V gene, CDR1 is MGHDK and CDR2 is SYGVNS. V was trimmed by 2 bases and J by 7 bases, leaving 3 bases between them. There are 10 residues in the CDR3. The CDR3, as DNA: TGTGCCAGCAGTGAAGTGGAGCAGTACTTC. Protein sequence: CASSEVEQYF.

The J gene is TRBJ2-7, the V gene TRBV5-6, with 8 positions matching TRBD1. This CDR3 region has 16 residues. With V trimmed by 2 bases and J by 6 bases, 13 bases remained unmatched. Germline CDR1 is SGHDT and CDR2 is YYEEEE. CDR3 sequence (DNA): TGTGCCAGCAGCTTAACAGGAATGGACAGGGTGCGCGAGCAGTACTTC. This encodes CASSLTGMDRVREQYF.

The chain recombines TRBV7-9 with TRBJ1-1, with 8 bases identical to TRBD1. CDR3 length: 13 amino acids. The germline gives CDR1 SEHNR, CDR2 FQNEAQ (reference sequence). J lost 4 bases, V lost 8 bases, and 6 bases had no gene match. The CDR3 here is CASGDRHGTEAFF. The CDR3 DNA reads TGTGCCAGCGGGGACAGGCACGGCACTGAAGCTTTCTTT.

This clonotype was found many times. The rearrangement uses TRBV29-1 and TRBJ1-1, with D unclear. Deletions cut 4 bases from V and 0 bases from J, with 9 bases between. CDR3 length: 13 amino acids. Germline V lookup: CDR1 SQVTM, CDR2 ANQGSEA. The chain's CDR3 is CSVALRLNTEAFF. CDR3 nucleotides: TGCAGCGTTGCTCTACGGTTGAACACTGAAGCTTTCTTT.

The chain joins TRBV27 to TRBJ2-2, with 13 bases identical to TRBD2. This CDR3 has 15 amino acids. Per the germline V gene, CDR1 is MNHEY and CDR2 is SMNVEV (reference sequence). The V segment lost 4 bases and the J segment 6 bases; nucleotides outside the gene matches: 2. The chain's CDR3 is CASSSGLAGAGELFF. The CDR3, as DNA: TGTGCCAGCAGTTCCGGACTAGCGGGAGCCGGGGAGCTGTTTTTT.

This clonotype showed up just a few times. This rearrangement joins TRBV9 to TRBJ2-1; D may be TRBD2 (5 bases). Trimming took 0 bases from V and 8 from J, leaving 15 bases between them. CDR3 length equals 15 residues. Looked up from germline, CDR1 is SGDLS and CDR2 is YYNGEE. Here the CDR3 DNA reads TGTGCCAGCAGCGTAGACTTGCGGGTGTCGGATGAGCAGTTCTTC. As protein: CASSVDLRVSDEQFF.

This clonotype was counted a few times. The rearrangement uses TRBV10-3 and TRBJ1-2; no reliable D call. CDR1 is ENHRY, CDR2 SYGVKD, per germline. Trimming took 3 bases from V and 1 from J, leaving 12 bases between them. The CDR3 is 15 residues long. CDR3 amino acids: CAISDAEGLNYGYTF. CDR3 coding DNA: TGTGCCATCAGTGACGCTGAGGGCCTTAACTATGGCTACACCTTC.

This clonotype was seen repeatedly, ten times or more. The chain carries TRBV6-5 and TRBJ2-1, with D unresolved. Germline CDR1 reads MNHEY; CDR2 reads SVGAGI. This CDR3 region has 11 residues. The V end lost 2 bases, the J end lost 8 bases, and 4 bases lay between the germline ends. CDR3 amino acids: CASSYGDEQFF. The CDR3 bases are TGTGCCAGCAGTTACGGGGATGAGCAGTTCTTC.

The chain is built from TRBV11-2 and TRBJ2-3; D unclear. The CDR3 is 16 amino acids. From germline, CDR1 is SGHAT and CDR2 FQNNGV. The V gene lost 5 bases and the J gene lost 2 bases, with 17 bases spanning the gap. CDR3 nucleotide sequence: TGTGCCAGCAGCCAACTCCCGTGGCAGTACACAGATACGCAGTATTTT. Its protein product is CASSQLPWQYTDTQYF.

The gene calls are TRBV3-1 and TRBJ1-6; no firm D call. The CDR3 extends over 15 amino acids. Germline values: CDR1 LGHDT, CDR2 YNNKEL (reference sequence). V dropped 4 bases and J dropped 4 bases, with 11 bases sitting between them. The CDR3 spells CASSPSRVYNSPLHF. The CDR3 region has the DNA TGTGCCAGCAGCCCCTCAAGGGTGTATAATTCACCCCTCCACTTT.

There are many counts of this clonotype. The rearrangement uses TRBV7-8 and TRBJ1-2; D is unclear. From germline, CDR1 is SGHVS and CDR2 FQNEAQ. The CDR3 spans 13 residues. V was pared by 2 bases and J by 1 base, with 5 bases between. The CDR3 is CASSLFNNYGYTF. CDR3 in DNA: TGTGCCAGCAGCTTATTCAATAACTATGGCTACACCTTC.

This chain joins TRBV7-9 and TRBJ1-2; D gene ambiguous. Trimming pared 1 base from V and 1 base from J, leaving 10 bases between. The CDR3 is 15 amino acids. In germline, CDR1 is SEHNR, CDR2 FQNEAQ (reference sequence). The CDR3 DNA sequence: TGTGCCAGCAGCTTAGATAACGGGTATAACTATGGCTACACCTTC. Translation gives CASSLDNGYNYGYTF.

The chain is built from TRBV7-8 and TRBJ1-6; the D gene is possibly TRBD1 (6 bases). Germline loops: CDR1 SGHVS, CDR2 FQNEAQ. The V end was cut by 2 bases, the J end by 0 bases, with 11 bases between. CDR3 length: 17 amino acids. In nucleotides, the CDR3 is TGTGCCAGCAGCTTATTTACAGGGCACTCCTATAATTCACCCCTCCACTTT. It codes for CASSLFTGHSYNSPLHF.

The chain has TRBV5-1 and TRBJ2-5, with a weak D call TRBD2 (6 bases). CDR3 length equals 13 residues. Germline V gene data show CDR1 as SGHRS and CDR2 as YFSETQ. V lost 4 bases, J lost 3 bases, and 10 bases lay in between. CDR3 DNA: TGCGCCAGCAGCAGTTGGGGGGAAGAGACCCAGTACTTC. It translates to CASSSWGEETQYF. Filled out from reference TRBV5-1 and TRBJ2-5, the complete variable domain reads KAGVTQTPRYLIKTRGQQVTLSCSPISGHRSVSWYQQTPGQGLQFLFEYFSETQRNKGNFPGRFSGRQFSNSRSEMNVSTLELGDSALYLCASSSWGEETQYFGPGTRLLVL.

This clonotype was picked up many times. CDR3 sequence reads: CASSESPGTGSNEQFF. The DNA of the CDR3 is TGTGCCAGCAGTGAATCCCCCGGGACAGGGTCAAATGAGCAGTTCTTC. V is TRBV6-1 and J is TRBJ2-1, with TRBD1 matching over 9 bases. Germline-derived CDR1 and CDR2 are MNHNS and SASEGT. The CDR3 has 16 amino acids. V shed 2 bases, J shed 7 bases, and the junction held 9 bases outside the gene matches.

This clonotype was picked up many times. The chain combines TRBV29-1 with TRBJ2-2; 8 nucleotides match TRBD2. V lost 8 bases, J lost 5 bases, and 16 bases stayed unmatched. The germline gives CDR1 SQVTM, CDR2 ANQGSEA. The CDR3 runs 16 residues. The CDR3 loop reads CSCSSNREGRTGELFF. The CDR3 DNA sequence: TGCAGCTGCTCCTCGAATCGGGAGGGCCGAACCGGGGAGCTGTTTTTT.

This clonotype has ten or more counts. The CDR3 coding sequence is TGTGCCACCAGTGACCCTCGGACTAGGTCGGGTAATGAGCAGTTCTTC. Its translation: CATSDPRTRSGNEQFF. The V gene is TRBV24-1, the J gene TRBJ2-1; 7 nucleotides line up with TRBD2. This CDR3 region has 16 residues. Germline CDR1 and CDR2: KGHDR and SFDVKD. After removal of 4 bases from V and 7 bases from J, the junction contained 12 bases not matched to a gene.